These 26 T cell receptor beta chains were sequenced from one sample in a study of CD8+CD57+ T cells in acquired aplastic anemia. CDR3 and TCR beta VDJ profiling relied on genomic DNA as the template. MiXCR was run by TCRdb on the reads, yielding one entry per CDR3 protein. The table lists about 190,000 distinct CDR3 sequences, around 59% of them singletons. The sequencing input was sorted CD4+, CD8+, or CD8+CD57+ T cells (not recorded which) from PBMCs. The origin of the receptors is a human donor in good health, serving as a control.

The V call is TRBV20-1, the J call TRBJ2-1; no definite D call. V was pared by 7 bases and J by 6 bases, with 10 bases between. This CDR3 region has 11 residues. In germline, CDR1 is DFQATT, CDR2 SNEGSKA (reference sequence). CDR3 bases: TGCAGTGTCAACTTAGGCAATGAGCAGTTCTTC. Encoded protein: CSVNLGNEQFF.

This chain joins TRBV6-2 or TRBV6-3 and TRBJ2-1; D ambiguous. The ends were cut back, 6 bases at V and 2 bases at J, with 20 bases in the middle. CDR3 length: 17 amino acids. CDR1 is MNHEY and CDR2 is SVGEGT in the germline V gene. In nucleotides, the CDR3 is TGTGCCAGCAGCCCCCGCCGCCTTAATGGGGCCTACAATGAGCAGTTCTTC. It encodes CASSPRRLNGAYNEQFF.

This clonotype was detected ten times or more. This sequence joins TRBV20-1 and TRBJ1-1; D is undetermined. The CDR3 totals 15 residues. Trimming left V 3 bases short and J 8 bases short, with 22 bases between. Germline values: CDR1 DFQATT, CDR2 SNEGSKA (reference sequence). CDR3 protein: CSASQGPQPQYEAFF. The CDR3 nucleotides read TGCAGTGCTAGTCAAGGACCGCAACCACAATACGAAGCTTTCTTT.

The chain is built from TRBV19 and TRBJ2-7; TRBD2 agrees at 9 bases. CDR1 is LNHDA and CDR2 is SQIVND in the germline V gene (reference sequence). With V trimmed by 9 bases and J by 0 bases, 6 bases remained unmatched. The CDR3 is 14 residues long. The CDR3 sequence is CASNSGGRSYEQYF. The CDR3 coding sequence is TGTGCCAGCAATAGCGGGGGCCGCTCCTACGAGCAGTACTTC.

As regards this clonotype: The junction does not match germline at one end; this may be a read error. The V and J genes are TRBV10-3 and TRBJ1-6; D possibly corresponds to TRBD1 (5 bases). The CDR3 contains 15 residues. The germline V gene encodes CDR1 ENHRY and CDR2 SYGVKD. CDR3 sequence: CASSDSYRINSPLHF. CDR3 sequence (DNA): TGTGCCAGCAGTGACTCGTACAGGATCAATTCACCCCTCCACTTT.

This clonotype was counted a single time. The junction shows a germline mismatch at one end, possibly a read error. The chain links TRBV20-1 to TRBJ2-3; TRBD1 matches 7 bases. The CDR3 extends over 16 amino acids. Germline CDR1 is DFQATT and CDR2 is SNEGSKA (reference sequence). The CDR3 DNA is TGCAGTGCCAGCAGTCCGCTGATTGGACGGACAGGTACGCAGTATTTT. This gives the protein CSASSPLIGRTGTQYF.

The chain employs TRBV27 and TRBJ1-1; a weak D match, TRBD1 (5 bases). V was cut by 5 bases and J by 7 bases, with 26 bases left in between. The CDR3 has 17 amino acids. From germline, CDR1 is MNHEY and CDR2 SMNVEV (reference sequence). The DNA for the CDR3 is TGTGCCAGCAGTCCTACCGGCCCTTGGTCCAGGGTCGATGAAGCTTTCTTT. It translates to CASSPTGPWSRVDEAFF.

There are many counts of this clonotype. V and J are TRBV20-1 and TRBJ1-6; possibly TRBD1 for D (6 bases). Germline CDR1 and CDR2: DFQATT and SNEGSKA (reference sequence). Trimming pared 0 bases from V and 9 bases from J, leaving 18 bases between. CDR3 length: 16 amino acids. As DNA, the CDR3 is TGCAGTGCTAGAGATCAGGCACAGGGCCCTGGTTCACCCCTCCACTTT. Translating gives CSARDQAQGPGSPLHF.

The genes are TRBV14 and TRBJ1-2, with a possible D match to TRBD1 (6 bases). This CDR3 region has 24 residues. Trimming pared 3 bases from V and 0 bases from J, leaving 38 bases between. Germline V gene sequence: CDR1 SGHDN, CDR2 FVKESK. The CDR3 DNA reads TGTGCCAGCAGCCATCGGGGGGCTCTCGGGGGGTCTATGCTGCTGGCAGGACCTAACTATGGCTACACCTTC. Translating it yields CASSHRGALGGSMLLAGPNYGYTF.

Concerning this clonotype: A read error is possible here, since a much larger clone lies one base away. This CDR3 fails to terminate in the conserved phenylalanine or tryptophan, so it likely reflects a read error. The chain couples TRBV24-1 to TRBJ2-3; 7 bases agree with TRBD2. The V gene end was trimmed by 8 bases and the J gene end by 1 base; junction bases not matched to a gene: 5. From germline, CDR1 is KGHDR and CDR2 SFDVKD. The CDR3 is made up of 14 amino acids. The CDR3 loop reads CATNVGGGTDTQYL. CDR3 coding DNA: TGTGCCACCAACGTGGGGGGGGGCACAGATACGCAGTATTTA.

The chain uses TRBV9 and TRBJ2-5; no clear D. The CDR3 is 15 residues long. The V gene lost 0 bases and the J gene lost 5 bases, with 14 bases spanning the gap. Germline V gene lookup returns CDR1 SGDLS and CDR2 YYNGEE. In DNA form, the CDR3 reads TGTGCCAGCAGCGTAGAGGCTTCACGCGCGGAGACCCAGTACTTC. It yields the protein CASSVEASRAETQYF.

The rearrangement joins TRBV10-3 to TRBJ1-2; TRBD1 is a possible D gene (6 bases). Per germline, CDR1 ENHRY and CDR2 SYGVKD. Deletions cut 7 bases from V and 12 bases from J, with 18 bases between. This CDR3 region has 12 residues. Here the CDR3 reads CAIKRAGDGNTF. In DNA form, the CDR3 reads TGTGCCATCAAGCGCGCAGGGGATGGAAACACCTTC.

Points on this clonotype: The junction does not match germline at one end; this may be a read error. This chain connects TRBV11-2 to TRBJ2-2, with a tentative D call TRBD2 (5 bases). CDR1 SGHAT and CDR2 FQNNGV come from the germline V gene. This CDR3 region has 15 residues. The CDR3 protein is CASSPLPESPGELVF. The CDR3 DNA is TGTGCCAGCAGCCCCTTACCAGAGTCCCCCGGGGAGCTGGTTTTT.

The rearrangement links TRBV6-2 or TRBV6-3 to TRBJ2-1; no clear D gene. Germline lookup yields CDR1 MNHEY and CDR2 SVGEGT. The CDR3 length is 10 residues. V was trimmed by 5 bases and J by 12 bases, leaving 8 bases between them. For the CDR3, the DNA is TGTGCCAGCAGTGATCCGTCGCAGTTCTTC. It translates to CASSDPSQFF.

In this sample, this clonotype turned up many times. This rearrangement joins TRBV12-3 or TRBV12-4 to TRBJ1-4; 7 bases match TRBD1. The CDR3 extends over 15 amino acids. V shed 6 bases, J shed 5 bases, and the junction held 9 bases outside the gene matches. The CDR3 loop reads CASSSWTGENEKLFF. The DNA of the CDR3 is TGTGCCAGCAGCTCGTGGACAGGAGAAAATGAAAAACTGTTTTTT.

V is TRBV2 and J is TRBJ1-5, with a tentative D call TRBD1 (6 bases). CDR1 and CDR2 from the germline V gene are SNHLY and FYNNEI. The length of the CDR3 is 14 residues. Trimming removed 6 bases at V and 9 bases at J, with 18 bases between. In DNA form, the CDR3 reads TGTGCCAGCAGCGGAACAGGGTGGGTGGCGCCCCAGCATTTT. It translates to CASSGTGWVAPQHF.

This chain joins TRBV7-2 and TRBJ2-5; TRBD1 is a possible D gene (6 bases). Germline CDR1 SGHTA, CDR2 FQGNSA. V was shortened by 3 bases and J by 1 base, with 15 bases between the two germline ends. The CDR3 runs 16 residues. The CDR3 DNA reads TGTGCCAGCAGCTTCTCCGGGACACATCCCCAAGAGACCCAGTACTTC. Protein: CASSFSGTHPQETQYF.

Concerning this clonotype: Since a much larger clone is just one base distant, this may be a read error. The chain is built from TRBV12-3 or TRBV12-4 and TRBJ1-2; D might be TRBD1 (5 bases). The CDR3 totals 13 residues. Trimming shortened V by 5 bases and J by 5 bases, and 12 bases separated the two germline ends. The CDR3 protein is CASSVRQSYGYTF. CDR3 sequence (DNA): TGTGCCAGCAGTGTCAGACAGTCTTATGGCTACACCTTC.

The CDR3 coding sequence is TGTGCCAGCAGCCAGACTAGCGGGGGGGCCTACAATGAGCAGTTCTTC. Amino acids: CASSQTSGGAYNEQFF. The gene calls are TRBV14 and TRBJ2-1; TRBD2 aligns across 14 bases. The CDR3 is 16 amino acids. J was trimmed by 2 bases and V by 3 bases; bases with no gene match: 0. Germline-derived CDR1 and CDR2 are SGHDN and FVKESK. Looking up the rest from reference TRBV14 and TRBJ2-1 gives the full variable domain: EAGVTQFPSHSVIEKGQTVTLRCDPISGHDNLYWYRRVMGKEIKFLLHFVKESKQDESGMPNNRFLAERTGGTYSTLKVQPAELEDSGVYFCASSQTSGGAYNEQFFGPGTRLTVL.

The table lists this clonotype with many counts. The rearrangement uses TRBV28 and TRBJ1-2; D not certain. V was pared by 2 bases and J by 5 bases, with 12 bases between. Germline assignment: CDR1 MDHEN and CDR2 SYDVKM. The CDR3 covers 14 residues. The CDR3 here is CASSLMGRPYGYTF. DNA of the CDR3: TGTGCCAGCAGTTTAATGGGTAGACCTTATGGCTACACCTTC.

This clonotype was seen just once. The chain links TRBV20-1 to TRBJ2-1; no clear D. The CDR3 extends over 11 amino acids. V was shortened by 3 bases and J by 7 bases, with 7 bases between the two germline ends. The germline CDR1 and CDR2 sequences are DFQATT and SNEGSKA (reference sequence). CDR3 residues: CSARVRNEQFF. The CDR3 coding sequence is TGCAGTGCTAGGGTTCGAAATGAGCAGTTCTTC.

The rearrangement links TRBV20-1 to TRBJ2-7; TRBD2 aligns across 12 bases. This CDR3 comprises 14 residues. J lost 7 bases, V lost 2 bases, and 6 bases had no gene match. Looked up from germline, CDR1 is DFQATT and CDR2 is SNEGSKA (reference sequence). CDR3 residues: CSARSSGRAREQYF. The DNA of the CDR3 is TGCAGTGCTAGATCTAGCGGGAGGGCCCGGGAGCAGTACTTC.

This clonotype was counted between two and nine times. A clone one base away is much larger, so this may be a read error. The chain recombines TRBV7-9 with TRBJ1-4; 8 bases map to TRBD1. Germline V gene lookup returns CDR1 SEHNR and CDR2 FQNEAQ (reference sequence). The CDR3 is 17 residues long. The CDR3: CASGFYGGTGTNEKLFF. CDR3 DNA sequence: TGTGCCAGCGGCTTCTACGGGGGGACAGGTACTAATGAAAAACTGTTTTTT.

This clonotype has just a few counts. The chain uses TRBV2 and TRBJ1-2; no firm D call. This CDR3 spans 14 amino acids. Trimming took off 0 bases at V and 5 bases at J, with 10 bases between the two ends. Germline loops: CDR1 SNHLY, CDR2 FYNNEI. The CDR3 here is CASSEALRGYGYTF. In DNA, the CDR3 is TGTGCCAGCAGTGAAGCGCTTCGTGGGTATGGCTACACCTTC.

The chain combines TRBV6-1 with TRBJ2-7; perhaps TRBD2 as D (6 bases). The length of the CDR3 is 16 residues. V was shortened by 7 bases and J by 0 bases, with 19 bases between the two germline ends. Germline-derived CDR1 and CDR2 are MNHNS and SASEGT. CDR3 in DNA: TGTGCCAGCACCGACCCTGGGGGGAAGAGCTCCTACGAGCAGTACTTC. Its translation: CASTDPGGKSSYEQYF.

The rearrangement joins TRBV10-3 to TRBJ1-2; D is perhaps TRBD1 (5 bases). Germline lookup yields CDR1 ENHRY and CDR2 SYGVKD. V was cut by 5 bases and J by 0 bases, with 22 bases left in between. This CDR3 is 18 amino acids long. This CDR3 reads CAISSAGTPNAANYGYTF. The CDR3 DNA reads TGTGCCATCAGTTCCGCCGGGACCCCCAACGCGGCTAACTATGGCTACACCTTC.